The rows below give T cell receptor beta chains drawn from one sample of a study of blood T cell repertoires in COVID-19. Sequencing used immunoSEQ multiplex PCR; TCRdb keeps in-frame clones, though not all of them. The sample has about 80,000 clones, under 85% seen once; the top ten hold approximately 8.8%. Material for sequencing was peripheral blood. All receptors come from a human donor in a cohort sampled during active COVID-19. Each CDR3 is given with its conserved first and last residue. Fields, in order: V gene, CDR3 length, J gene, D gene, clone size, CDR3 protein, CDR3 DNA. D genes are given only for firm matches. Expanded clones get a size class; other rows say once, few or many, or leave the size out.

V gene: TRBV6-6
CDR3 length: 17
J gene: TRBJ1-1
D gene: TRBD1
clone size: -
CDR3 protein: CASSHIRTGGRFTEAFF
CDR3 DNA: TGTGCCAGCAGTCATATTCGGACAGGGGGCAGGTTTACTGAAGCTTTCTTT

V gene: TRBV30
CDR3 length: 14
J gene: TRBJ2-5
D gene: -
clone size: few
CDR3 protein: CAWSLNSLGETQYF
CDR3 DNA: TGTGCCTGGAGTCTGAACAGCCTTGGGGAGACCCAGTACTTC

V gene: TRBV7-6
CDR3 length: 14
J gene: TRBJ2-7
D gene: -
clone size: -
CDR3 protein: CASSPTGGPSEQYF
CDR3 DNA: TGTGCCAGCAGCCCGACAGGAGGCCCCTCCGAGCAGTACTTC

V gene: TRBV9
CDR3 length: 15
J gene: TRBJ2-7
D gene: -
clone size: -
CDR3 protein: CASSVEDRGSYEQYF
CDR3 DNA: TGTGCCAGCAGCGTAGAAGACCGGGGAAGCTACGAGCAGTACTTC

V gene: TRBV27
CDR3 length: 13
J gene: TRBJ1-1
D gene: -
clone size: few
CDR3 protein: CASSTYRDTEAFF
CDR3 DNA: TGTGCCAGCAGTACATACAGGGACACTGAAGCTTTCTTT

V gene: TRBV5-8
CDR3 length: 15
J gene: TRBJ1-5
D gene: -
clone size: -
CDR3 protein: CASSPKVGGDQPQHF
CDR3 DNA: TGTGCCAGCAGCCCCAAGGTCGGGGGGGATCAGCCCCAGCATTTT

V gene: TRBV13
CDR3 length: 16
J gene: TRBJ2-7
D gene: TRBD2
clone size: -
CDR3 protein: CASSPGGTSKLYEQYF
CDR3 DNA: TGTGCCAGCAGCCCGGGAGGGACTAGCAAACTCTACGAGCAGTACTTC

V gene: TRBV4-1
CDR3 length: 17
J gene: TRBJ1-6
D gene: TRBD1
clone size: -
CDR3 protein: CASSPTSTGTYNSPLHF
CDR3 DNA: TGCGCCAGCAGCCCGACGTCGACAGGGACCTATAATTCACCCCTCCACTTT

V gene: TRBV6-5
CDR3 length: 15
J gene: TRBJ1-3
D gene: -
clone size: -
CDR3 protein: CASSPRRDSGNTIYF
CDR3 DNA: TGTGCCAGCAGCCCAAGACGGGACTCTGGAAACACCATATATTTT

V gene: TRBV5-1
CDR3 length: 15
J gene: TRBJ2-3
D gene: TRBD1
clone size: few
CDR3 protein: CASSSGTGGTDTQYF
CDR3 DNA: TGCGCCAGCAGCTCCGGGACAGGGGGCACAGATACGCAGTATTTT

V gene: TRBV5-1
CDR3 length: 14
J gene: TRBJ1-4
D gene: TRBD1
clone size: -
CDR3 protein: CASSPQGGGEKLFF
CDR3 DNA: TGCGCCAGCAGCCCCCAGGGGGGTGGAGAAAAACTGTTTTTT

V gene: TRBV7-3
CDR3 length: 13
J gene: TRBJ1-1
D gene: -
clone size: -
CDR3 protein: CASSSRGGTEAFF
CDR3 DNA: TGTGCCAGCAGCTCGAGGGGAGGGACTGAAGCTTTCTTT

V gene: TRBV3-1/TRBV3-2
CDR3 length: 16
J gene: TRBJ1-4
D gene: TRBD1
clone size: once
CDR3 protein: CASSQLGQGAGEKLFF
CDR3 DNA: TGTGCCAGCAGCCAATTGGGACAGGGGGCAGGCGAAAAACTGTTTTTT

V gene: TRBV5-1
CDR3 length: 14
J gene: TRBJ1-1
D gene: TRBD1
clone size: -
CDR3 protein: CASSRGGGEGEAFF
CDR3 DNA: TGCGCCAGCAGCCGCGGAGGGGGCGAGGGTGAAGCTTTCTTT

V gene: TRBV5-1
CDR3 length: 15
J gene: TRBJ2-2
D gene: -
clone size: -
CDR3 protein: CASSLASWATGELFF
CDR3 DNA: TGCGCCAGCAGCTTGGCTTCCTGGGCCACCGGGGAGCTGTTTTTT

V gene: TRBV9
CDR3 length: 17
J gene: TRBJ2-7
D gene: TRBD1
clone size: -
CDR3 protein: CASSAAPDRALGPEQYF
CDR3 DNA: TGTGCCAGCAGCGCGGCCCCGGACAGGGCCCTCGGCCCCGAGCAGTACTTC

V gene: TRBV5-6
CDR3 length: 14
J gene: TRBJ2-7
D gene: -
clone size: -
CDR3 protein: CASSFGVGSYEQYF
CDR3 DNA: TGTGCCAGCAGCTTCGGGGTTGGATCTTACGAGCAGTACTTC

V gene: TRBV21-1
CDR3 length: 14
J gene: TRBJ2-5
D gene: -
clone size: -
CDR3 protein: CASSKFDNEETQYF
CDR3 DNA: TGTGCCAGCAGCAAATTCGACAATGAAGAGACCCAGTACTTC

V gene: TRBV19
CDR3 length: 19
J gene: TRBJ1-1
D gene: -
clone size: once
CDR3 protein: CASSITLSQVGDMNTEAFF
CDR3 DNA: TGTGCCAGTAGTATCACCCTCAGCCAGGTGGGCGACATGAACACTGAAGCTTTCTTT

V gene: TRBV11-2
CDR3 length: 15
J gene: TRBJ1-4
D gene: -
clone size: -
CDR3 protein: CASSTSGAVGEKLFF
CDR3 DNA: TGTGCCAGCAGCACATCAGGGGCGGTAGGGGAAAAACTGTTTTTT

V gene: TRBV20-1
CDR3 length: 14
J gene: TRBJ2-1
D gene: TRBD1
clone size: -
CDR3 protein: CSASGGTGLNEQFF
CDR3 DNA: TGCAGTGCTAGTGGGGGGACAGGGTTGAATGAGCAGTTCTTC

V gene: TRBV10-3
CDR3 length: 13
J gene: TRBJ2-1
D gene: TRBD2
clone size: -
CDR3 protein: CAIRPGGANEQFF
CDR3 DNA: TGTGCCATCAGACCCGGGGGGGCCAATGAGCAGTTCTTC

V gene: TRBV3-1/TRBV3-2
CDR3 length: 12
J gene: TRBJ1-2
D gene: -
clone size: few
CDR3 protein: CASSPANYGYTF
CDR3 DNA: TGTGCCAGCAGCCCAGCTAACTATGGCTACACCTTC

V gene: TRBV6-6
CDR3 length: 14
J gene: TRBJ2-7
D gene: TRBD1
clone size: -
CDR3 protein: CASSRTGTRYEQYF
CDR3 DNA: TGTGCCAGCAGCCGGACAGGGACACGGTACGAGCAGTACTTC

V gene: TRBV7-2
CDR3 length: 16
J gene: TRBJ2-5
D gene: TRBD2
clone size: once
CDR3 protein: CASSLDPAGNQETQYF
CDR3 DNA: TGTGCCAGCAGCTTAGACCCAGCGGGGAACCAAGAGACCCAGTACTTC

V gene: TRBV3-1/TRBV3-2
CDR3 length: 13
J gene: TRBJ1-1
D gene: TRBD1
clone size: -
CDR3 protein: CASNQGGANEAFF
CDR3 DNA: TGTGCCAGCAACCAGGGGGGGGCCAATGAAGCTTTCTTT

V gene: TRBV5-1
CDR3 length: 15
J gene: TRBJ2-3
D gene: -
clone size: -
CDR3 protein: CASSFGGAVTDTQYF
CDR3 DNA: TGCGCCAGCAGCTTTGGGGGGGCTGTGACAGATACGCAGTATTTT

V gene: TRBV5-1
CDR3 length: 14
J gene: TRBJ1-5
D gene: -
clone size: few
CDR3 protein: CASSLEGQGQPQHF
CDR3 DNA: TGCGCCAGCAGCTTGGAAGGGCAGGGGCAGCCCCAGCATTTT

V gene: TRBV14
CDR3 length: 16
J gene: TRBJ2-7
D gene: TRBD2
clone size: -
CDR3 protein: CASSQDRASGTYEQYF
CDR3 DNA: TGTGCCAGCAGCCAAGATCGGGCTAGCGGGACCTACGAGCAGTACTTC

V gene: TRBV4-2
CDR3 length: 14
J gene: TRBJ2-6
D gene: -
clone size: -
CDR3 protein: CASSQAGGANVLTF
CDR3 DNA: TGTGCCAGCAGCCAAGCAGGGGGGGCCAACGTCCTGACTTTC

V gene: TRBV20-1
CDR3 length: 14
J gene: TRBJ2-7
D gene: -
clone size: -
CDR3 protein: CSASKEGGPGEQYF
CDR3 DNA: TGCAGTGCTAGTAAGGAGGGGGGGCCCGGCGAGCAGTACTTC

V gene: TRBV11-3
CDR3 length: 14
J gene: TRBJ2-1
D gene: -
clone size: -
CDR3 protein: CASSLEGRSNEQFF
CDR3 DNA: TGTGCCAGCAGCTTGGAGGGTCGGAGCAATGAGCAGTTCTTC

V gene: TRBV7-9
CDR3 length: 14
J gene: TRBJ2-7
D gene: -
clone size: -
CDR3 protein: CASSIIASSYEQYF
CDR3 DNA: TGTGCCAGCAGCATTATAGCGAGCTCCTACGAGCAGTACTTC

V gene: TRBV29-1
CDR3 length: 13
J gene: TRBJ1-1
D gene: TRBD1
clone size: -
CDR3 protein: CSGRQGRNTEAFF
CDR3 DNA: TGCAGCGGCCGACAGGGACGGAACACTGAAGCTTTCTTT

V gene: TRBV5-1
CDR3 length: 17
J gene: TRBJ2-2
D gene: -
clone size: few
CDR3 protein: CASSLAHEGDVTGELFF
CDR3 DNA: TGCGCCAGCAGCTTGGCCCATGAGGGAGACGTTACCGGGGAGCTGTTTTTT

V gene: TRBV11-2
CDR3 length: 15
J gene: TRBJ2-4
D gene: -
clone size: -
CDR3 protein: CASSSTTGAKNIQYF
CDR3 DNA: TGTGCCAGCAGCTCTACCACAGGGGCCAAAAACATTCAGTACTTC

V gene: TRBV21-1
CDR3 length: 18
J gene: TRBJ1-4
D gene: -
clone size: -
CDR3 protein: CASSKGRRETATNEKLFF
CDR3 DNA: TGTGCCAGCAGCAAAGGGCGTCGAGAGACAGCAACTAATGAAAAACTGTTTTTT

V gene: TRBV27
CDR3 length: 15
J gene: TRBJ2-7
D gene: TRBD1
clone size: -
CDR3 protein: CASSLSTGVGYEQYF
CDR3 DNA: TGTGCCAGCAGTTTATCGACAGGGGTCGGCTATGAGCAGTACTTC

V gene: TRBV11-3
CDR3 length: 13
J gene: TRBJ2-7
D gene: -
clone size: -
CDR3 protein: CASSLGLPYEQYF
CDR3 DNA: TGTGCCAGCAGCTTAGGGCTGCCCTACGAGCAGTACTTC

V gene: TRBV5-1
CDR3 length: 15
J gene: TRBJ2-5
D gene: -
clone size: -
CDR3 protein: CASSLGGVGQETQYF
CDR3 DNA: TGCGCCAGCAGCTTGGGGGGAGTGGGGCAAGAGACCCAGTACTTC

V gene: TRBV7-2
CDR3 length: 11
J gene: TRBJ1-2
D gene: -
clone size: -
CDR3 protein: CASSLYYGYTF
CDR3 DNA: TGTGCCAGCAGCTTATATTATGGCTACACCTTC

V gene: TRBV9
CDR3 length: 15
J gene: TRBJ1-1
D gene: TRBD1
clone size: -
CDR3 protein: CASSAETGAGTEAFF
CDR3 DNA: TGTGCCAGCAGCGCCGAAACAGGGGCGGGGACTGAAGCTTTCTTT

V gene: TRBV19
CDR3 length: 15
J gene: TRBJ2-6
D gene: -
clone size: -
CDR3 protein: CASRVEGSGANVLTF
CDR3 DNA: TGTGCCAGTAGAGTCGAGGGCTCTGGGGCCAACGTCCTGACTTTC

V gene: TRBV7-2
CDR3 length: 15
J gene: TRBJ1-5
D gene: -
clone size: -
CDR3 protein: CASSDDIHSNQPQHF
CDR3 DNA: TGTGCCAGCAGCGACGACATTCATAGCAATCAGCCCCAGCATTTT

V gene: TRBV19
CDR3 length: 14
J gene: TRBJ1-3
D gene: TRBD1
clone size: -
CDR3 protein: CASSRDSSGNTIYF
CDR3 DNA: TGTGCCAGTAGTAGGGACAGCTCTGGAAACACCATATATTTT

V gene: TRBV6-1
CDR3 length: 16
J gene: TRBJ2-3
D gene: TRBD2
clone size: -
CDR3 protein: CASSVLAGTRTDTQYF
CDR3 DNA: TGTGCCAGCAGTGTGCTAGCGGGAACTCGCACAGATACGCAGTATTTT

V gene: TRBV7-9
CDR3 length: 17
J gene: TRBJ1-2
D gene: -
clone size: -
CDR3 protein: CASSFGGMGPANYGYTF
CDR3 DNA: TGTGCCAGCAGCTTCGGGGGTATGGGCCCAGCTAACTATGGCTACACCTTC

V gene: TRBV7-2
CDR3 length: 14
J gene: TRBJ2-1
D gene: -
clone size: few
CDR3 protein: CASSLSQGYGEQFF
CDR3 DNA: TGTGCCAGCAGCTTATCTCAGGGTTACGGTGAGCAGTTCTTC

V gene: TRBV28
CDR3 length: 16
J gene: TRBJ2-7
D gene: TRBD2
clone size: -
CDR3 protein: CASSPGSGRFSYEQYF
CDR3 DNA: TGTGCCAGCAGCCCCGGGAGCGGGAGGTTCTCCTACGAGCAGTACTTC

V gene: TRBV19
CDR3 length: 21
J gene: TRBJ2-6
D gene: TRBD1
clone size: -
CDR3 protein: CASSIALLDRAFYSGANVLTF
CDR3 DNA: TGTGCCAGTAGTATAGCCCTCCTGGACAGGGCCTTTTACTCTGGGGCCAACGTCCTGACTTTC

V gene: TRBV19
CDR3 length: 15
J gene: TRBJ2-3
D gene: TRBD1
clone size: -
CDR3 protein: CASSKDRVGTDTQYF
CDR3 DNA: TGTGCCAGTAGTAAGGACAGGGTAGGAACAGATACGCAGTATTTT